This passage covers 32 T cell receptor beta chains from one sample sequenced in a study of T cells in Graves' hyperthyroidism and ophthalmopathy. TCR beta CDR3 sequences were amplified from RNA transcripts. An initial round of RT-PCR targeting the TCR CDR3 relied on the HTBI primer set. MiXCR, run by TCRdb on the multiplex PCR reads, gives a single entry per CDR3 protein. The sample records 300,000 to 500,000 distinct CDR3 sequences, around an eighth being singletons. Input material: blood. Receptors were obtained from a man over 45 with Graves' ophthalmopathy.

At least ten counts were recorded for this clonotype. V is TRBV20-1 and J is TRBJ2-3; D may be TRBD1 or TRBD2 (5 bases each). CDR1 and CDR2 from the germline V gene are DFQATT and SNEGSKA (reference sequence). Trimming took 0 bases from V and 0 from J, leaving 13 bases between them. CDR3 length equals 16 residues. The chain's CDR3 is CSARDPPGASTDTQYF. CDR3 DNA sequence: TGCAGTGCTAGAGATCCTCCCGGGGCAAGCACAGATACGCAGTATTTT.

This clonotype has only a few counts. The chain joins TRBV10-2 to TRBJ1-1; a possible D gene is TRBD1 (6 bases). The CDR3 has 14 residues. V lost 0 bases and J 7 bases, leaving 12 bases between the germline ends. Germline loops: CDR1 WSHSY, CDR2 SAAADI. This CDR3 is CASSESAGQYEAFF. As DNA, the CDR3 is TGCGCCAGCAGTGAGTCCGCAGGACAGTATGAAGCTTTCTTT.

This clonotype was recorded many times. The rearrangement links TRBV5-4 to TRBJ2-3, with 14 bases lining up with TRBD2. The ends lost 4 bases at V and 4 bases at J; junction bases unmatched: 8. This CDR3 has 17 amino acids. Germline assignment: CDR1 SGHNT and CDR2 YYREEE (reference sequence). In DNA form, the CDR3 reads TGTGCCAGCAGCATTGGACTAGCGGGAGGTAGGGCAGATACGCAGTATTTT. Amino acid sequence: CASSIGLAGGRADTQYF.

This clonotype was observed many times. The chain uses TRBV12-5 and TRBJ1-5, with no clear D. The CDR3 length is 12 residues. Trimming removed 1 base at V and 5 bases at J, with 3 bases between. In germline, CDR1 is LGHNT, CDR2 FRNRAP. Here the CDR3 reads CASGLGDQPQHF. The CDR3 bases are TGTGCTAGTGGTTTGGGGGATCAGCCCCAGCATTTT.

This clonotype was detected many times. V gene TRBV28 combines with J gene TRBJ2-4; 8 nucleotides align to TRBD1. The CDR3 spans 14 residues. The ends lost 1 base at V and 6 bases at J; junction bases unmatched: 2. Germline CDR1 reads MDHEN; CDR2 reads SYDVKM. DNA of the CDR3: TGTGCCAGCAGTTTATCAGGGGGCGGAAACATTCAGTACTTC. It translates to CASSLSGGGNIQYF.

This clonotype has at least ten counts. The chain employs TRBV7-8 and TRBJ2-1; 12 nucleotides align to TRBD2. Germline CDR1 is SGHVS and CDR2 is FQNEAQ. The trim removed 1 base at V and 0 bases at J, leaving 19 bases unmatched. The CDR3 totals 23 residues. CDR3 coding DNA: TGTGCCAGCAGCTTAGAAGCCATTTTTATCTGGACTAGCGGGGCAAGCTCCTACAATGAGCAGTTCTTC. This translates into CASSLEAIFIWTSGASSYNEQFF.

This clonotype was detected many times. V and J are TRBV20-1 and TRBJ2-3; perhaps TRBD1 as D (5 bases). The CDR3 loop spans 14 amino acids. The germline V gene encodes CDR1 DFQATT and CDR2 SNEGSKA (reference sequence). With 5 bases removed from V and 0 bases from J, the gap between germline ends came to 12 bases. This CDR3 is CSAGVTASTDTQYF. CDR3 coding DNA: TGCAGTGCTGGGGTGACAGCTAGCACAGATACGCAGTATTTT.

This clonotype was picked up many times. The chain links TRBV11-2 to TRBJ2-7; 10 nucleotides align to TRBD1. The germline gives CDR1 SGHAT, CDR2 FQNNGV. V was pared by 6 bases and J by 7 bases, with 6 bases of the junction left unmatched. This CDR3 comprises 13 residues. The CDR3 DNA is TGTGCCAGCAGGGGACAGGGGCCCTGGGAGCAGTACTTC. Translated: CASRGQGPWEQYF.

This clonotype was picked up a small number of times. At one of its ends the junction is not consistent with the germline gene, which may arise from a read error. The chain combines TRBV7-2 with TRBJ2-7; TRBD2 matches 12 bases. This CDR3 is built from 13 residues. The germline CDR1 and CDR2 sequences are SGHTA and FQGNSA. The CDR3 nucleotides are TGTGCTAGCAGCCTGACTAGCGGGAGCGAGCAGTACTTC. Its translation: CASSLTSGSEQYF.

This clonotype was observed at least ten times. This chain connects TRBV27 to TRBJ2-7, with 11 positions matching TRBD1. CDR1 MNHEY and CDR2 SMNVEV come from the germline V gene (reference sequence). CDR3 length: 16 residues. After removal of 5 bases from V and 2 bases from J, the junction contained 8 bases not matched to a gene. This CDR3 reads CASSNSPGQGAYEQYF. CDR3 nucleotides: TGTGCCAGCAGTAACTCGCCGGGACAGGGGGCCTACGAGCAGTACTTC.

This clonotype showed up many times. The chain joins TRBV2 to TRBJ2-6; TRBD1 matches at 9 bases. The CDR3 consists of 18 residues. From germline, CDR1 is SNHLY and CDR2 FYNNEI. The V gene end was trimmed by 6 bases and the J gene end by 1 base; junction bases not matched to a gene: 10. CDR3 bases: TGTGCCAGCAGCCTGAACAGGGGGCAGGGATCTGGGGCCAACGTCCTGACTTTC. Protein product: CASSLNRGQGSGANVLTF.

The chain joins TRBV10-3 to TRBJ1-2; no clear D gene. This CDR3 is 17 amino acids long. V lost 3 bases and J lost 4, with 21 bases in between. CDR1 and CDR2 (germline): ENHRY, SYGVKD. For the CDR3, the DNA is TGTGCCATCAGTGACACCCCCCGGGGAAAGGGTCGCTATGGCTACACCTTC. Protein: CAISDTPRGKGRYGYTF.

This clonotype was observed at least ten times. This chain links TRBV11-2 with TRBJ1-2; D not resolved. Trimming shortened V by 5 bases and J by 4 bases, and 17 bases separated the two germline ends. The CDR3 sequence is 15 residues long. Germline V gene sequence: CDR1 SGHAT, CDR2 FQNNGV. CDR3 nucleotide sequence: TGTGCCAGCAGCCACCTCTCGATTCGGATCTATGGCTACACCTTC. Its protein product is CASSHLSIRIYGYTF.

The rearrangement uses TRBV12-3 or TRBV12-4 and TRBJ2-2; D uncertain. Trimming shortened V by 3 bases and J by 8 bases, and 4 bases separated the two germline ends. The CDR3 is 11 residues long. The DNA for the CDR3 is TGTGCCAGCAGTTTCAAGGGGGAGCTGTTTTTT. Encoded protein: CASSFKGELFF.

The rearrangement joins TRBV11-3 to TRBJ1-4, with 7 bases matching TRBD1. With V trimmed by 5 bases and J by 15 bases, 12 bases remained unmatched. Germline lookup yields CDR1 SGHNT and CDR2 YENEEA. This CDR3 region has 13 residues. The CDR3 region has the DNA TGTGCCAGCAGCGAGGAGGGGGCCCCGATCGTGTTTTTT. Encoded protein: CASSEEGAPIVFF.

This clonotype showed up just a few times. CDR3 nucleotides: TGTGCCAGCAGTTACGCCCTGAACTATGGCTACACCTTC. The encoded protein is CASSYALNYGYTF. V is TRBV6-5 and J is TRBJ1-2; no clear D. The CDR3 runs to 13 residues. Germline CDR1 reads MNHEY; CDR2 reads SVGAGI. Trimming took off 2 bases at V and 2 bases at J, with 6 bases between the two ends.

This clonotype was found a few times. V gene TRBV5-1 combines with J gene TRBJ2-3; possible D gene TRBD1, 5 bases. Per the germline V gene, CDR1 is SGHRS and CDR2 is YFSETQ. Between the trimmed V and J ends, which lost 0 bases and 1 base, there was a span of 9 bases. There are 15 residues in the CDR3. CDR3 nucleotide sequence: TGCGCCAGCAGCTTGGATGGGGCGGGCACAGATACGCAGTATTTT. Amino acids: CASSLDGAGTDTQYF. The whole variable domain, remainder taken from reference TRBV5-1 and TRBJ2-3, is KAGVTQTPRYLIKTRGQQVTLSCSPISGHRSVSWYQQTPGQGLQFLFEYFSETQRNKGNFPGRFSGRQFSNSRSEMNVSTLELGDSALYLCASSLDGAGTDTQYFGPGTRLTVL.

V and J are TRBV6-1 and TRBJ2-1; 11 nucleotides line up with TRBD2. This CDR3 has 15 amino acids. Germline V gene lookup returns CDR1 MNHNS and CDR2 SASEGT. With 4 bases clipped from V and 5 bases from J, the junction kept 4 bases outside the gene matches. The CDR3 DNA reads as TGTGCCAGCAGTGCCGGGACTAGCGGTAACAATGAGCAGTTCTTC. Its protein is CASSAGTSGNNEQFF.

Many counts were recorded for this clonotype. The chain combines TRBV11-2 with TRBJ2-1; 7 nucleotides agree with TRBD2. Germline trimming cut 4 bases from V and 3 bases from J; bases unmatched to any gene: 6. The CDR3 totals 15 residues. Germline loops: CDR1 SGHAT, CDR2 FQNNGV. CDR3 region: CASSSGDYLYNEQFF. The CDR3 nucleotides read TGTGCCAGCAGCTCCGGGGACTACCTCTACAATGAGCAGTTCTTC.

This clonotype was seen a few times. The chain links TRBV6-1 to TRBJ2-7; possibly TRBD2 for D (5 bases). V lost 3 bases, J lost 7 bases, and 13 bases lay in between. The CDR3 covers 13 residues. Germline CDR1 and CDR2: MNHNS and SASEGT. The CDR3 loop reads CASSEMGVEEQYF. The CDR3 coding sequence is TGTGCCAGCAGTGAGATGGGAGTGGAGGAGCAGTACTTC.

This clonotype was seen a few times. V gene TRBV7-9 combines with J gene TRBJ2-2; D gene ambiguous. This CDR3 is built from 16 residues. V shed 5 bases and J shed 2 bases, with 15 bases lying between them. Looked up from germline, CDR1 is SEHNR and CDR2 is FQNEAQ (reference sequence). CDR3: CASSLIGSSNTGELFF. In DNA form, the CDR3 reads TGTGCCAGCAGCCTAATCGGTTCGAGTAACACCGGGGAGCTGTTTTTT.

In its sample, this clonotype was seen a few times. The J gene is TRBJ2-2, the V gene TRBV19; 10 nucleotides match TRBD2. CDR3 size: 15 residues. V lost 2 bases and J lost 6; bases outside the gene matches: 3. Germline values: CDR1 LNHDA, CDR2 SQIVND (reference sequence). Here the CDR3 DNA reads TGTGCCAGTAGTATACTAGCGGGAGCCTCCGGGGAGCTGTTTTTT. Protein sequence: CASSILAGASGELFF.

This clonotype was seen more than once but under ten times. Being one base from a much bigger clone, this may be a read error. The CDR3 coding sequence is TGTGCCAGCAGTGACGGAAGGGGACGGAACACTGAAGCTTTCTTT. This gives the protein CASSDGRGRNTEAFF. The chain employs TRBV2 and TRBJ1-1, with D possibly matching TRBD1 (5 bases). The CDR3 consists of 15 residues. Germline CDR1 SNHLY, CDR2 FYNNEI. Trimming left V 3 bases short and J 1 base short, with 12 bases between.

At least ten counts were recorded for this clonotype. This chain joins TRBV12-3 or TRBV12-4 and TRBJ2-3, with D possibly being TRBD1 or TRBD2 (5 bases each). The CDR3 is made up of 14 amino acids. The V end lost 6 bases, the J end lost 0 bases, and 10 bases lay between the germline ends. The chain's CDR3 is CASRLDSSTDTQYF. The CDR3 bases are TGTGCCAGCAGACTAGACAGTAGCACAGATACGCAGTATTTT.

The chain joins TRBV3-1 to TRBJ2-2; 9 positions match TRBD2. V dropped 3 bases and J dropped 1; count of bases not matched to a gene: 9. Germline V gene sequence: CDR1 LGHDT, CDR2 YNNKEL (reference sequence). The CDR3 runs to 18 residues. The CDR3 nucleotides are TGTGCCAGCAGCCATATCCTAGCGGGACTGGGGAACACCGGGGAGCTGTTTTTT. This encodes CASSHILAGLGNTGELFF.

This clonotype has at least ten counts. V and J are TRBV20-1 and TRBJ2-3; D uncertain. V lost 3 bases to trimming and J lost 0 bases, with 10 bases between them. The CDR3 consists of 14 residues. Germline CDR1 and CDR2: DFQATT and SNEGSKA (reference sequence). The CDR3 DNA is TGCAGTGCTAGTCTTCCTATAAGCACAGATACGCAGTATTTT. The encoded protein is CSASLPISTDTQYF.

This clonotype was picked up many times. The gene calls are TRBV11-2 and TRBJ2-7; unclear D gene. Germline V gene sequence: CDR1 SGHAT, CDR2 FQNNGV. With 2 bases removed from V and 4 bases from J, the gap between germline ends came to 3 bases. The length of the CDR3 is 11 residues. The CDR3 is CASSLLYEQYF. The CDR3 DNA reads TGTGCCAGCAGCTTATTGTACGAGCAGTACTTC.

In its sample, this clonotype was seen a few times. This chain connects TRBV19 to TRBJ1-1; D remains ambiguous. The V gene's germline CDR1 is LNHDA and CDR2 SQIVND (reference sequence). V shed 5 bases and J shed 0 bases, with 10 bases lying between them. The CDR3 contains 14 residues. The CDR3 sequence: CASSFRDMNTEAFF. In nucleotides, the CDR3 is TGTGCCAGTAGTTTTCGAGACATGAACACTGAAGCTTTCTTT.

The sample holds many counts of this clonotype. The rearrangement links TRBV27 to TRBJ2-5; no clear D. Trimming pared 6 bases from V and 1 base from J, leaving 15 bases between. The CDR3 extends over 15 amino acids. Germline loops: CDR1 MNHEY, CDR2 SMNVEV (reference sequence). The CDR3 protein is CASRINAITQETQYF. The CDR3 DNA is TGTGCCAGCAGAATCAATGCGATAACCCAAGAGACCCAGTACTTC.

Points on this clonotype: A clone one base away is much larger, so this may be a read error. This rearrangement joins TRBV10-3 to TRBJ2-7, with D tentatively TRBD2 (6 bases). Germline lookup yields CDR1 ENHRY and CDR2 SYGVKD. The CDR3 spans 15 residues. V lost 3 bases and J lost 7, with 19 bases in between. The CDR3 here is CAISDSSSVGYEQYF. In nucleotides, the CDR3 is TGTGCCATCAGTGACTCCTCTAGCGTTGGATATGAGCAGTACTTC.

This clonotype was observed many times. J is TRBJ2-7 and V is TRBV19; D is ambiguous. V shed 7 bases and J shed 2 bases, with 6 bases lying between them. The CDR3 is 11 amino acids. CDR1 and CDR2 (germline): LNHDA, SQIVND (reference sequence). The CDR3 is CASNQTYEQYF. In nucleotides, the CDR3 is TGTGCCAGTAACCAGACCTACGAGCAGTACTTC.

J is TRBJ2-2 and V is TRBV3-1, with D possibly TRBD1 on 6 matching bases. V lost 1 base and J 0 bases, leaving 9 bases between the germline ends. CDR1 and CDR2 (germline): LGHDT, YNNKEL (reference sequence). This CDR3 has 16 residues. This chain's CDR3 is CASSQVTGPNTGELFF. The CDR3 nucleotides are TGTGCCAGCAGCCAAGTGACAGGCCCGAACACCGGGGAGCTGTTTTTT.